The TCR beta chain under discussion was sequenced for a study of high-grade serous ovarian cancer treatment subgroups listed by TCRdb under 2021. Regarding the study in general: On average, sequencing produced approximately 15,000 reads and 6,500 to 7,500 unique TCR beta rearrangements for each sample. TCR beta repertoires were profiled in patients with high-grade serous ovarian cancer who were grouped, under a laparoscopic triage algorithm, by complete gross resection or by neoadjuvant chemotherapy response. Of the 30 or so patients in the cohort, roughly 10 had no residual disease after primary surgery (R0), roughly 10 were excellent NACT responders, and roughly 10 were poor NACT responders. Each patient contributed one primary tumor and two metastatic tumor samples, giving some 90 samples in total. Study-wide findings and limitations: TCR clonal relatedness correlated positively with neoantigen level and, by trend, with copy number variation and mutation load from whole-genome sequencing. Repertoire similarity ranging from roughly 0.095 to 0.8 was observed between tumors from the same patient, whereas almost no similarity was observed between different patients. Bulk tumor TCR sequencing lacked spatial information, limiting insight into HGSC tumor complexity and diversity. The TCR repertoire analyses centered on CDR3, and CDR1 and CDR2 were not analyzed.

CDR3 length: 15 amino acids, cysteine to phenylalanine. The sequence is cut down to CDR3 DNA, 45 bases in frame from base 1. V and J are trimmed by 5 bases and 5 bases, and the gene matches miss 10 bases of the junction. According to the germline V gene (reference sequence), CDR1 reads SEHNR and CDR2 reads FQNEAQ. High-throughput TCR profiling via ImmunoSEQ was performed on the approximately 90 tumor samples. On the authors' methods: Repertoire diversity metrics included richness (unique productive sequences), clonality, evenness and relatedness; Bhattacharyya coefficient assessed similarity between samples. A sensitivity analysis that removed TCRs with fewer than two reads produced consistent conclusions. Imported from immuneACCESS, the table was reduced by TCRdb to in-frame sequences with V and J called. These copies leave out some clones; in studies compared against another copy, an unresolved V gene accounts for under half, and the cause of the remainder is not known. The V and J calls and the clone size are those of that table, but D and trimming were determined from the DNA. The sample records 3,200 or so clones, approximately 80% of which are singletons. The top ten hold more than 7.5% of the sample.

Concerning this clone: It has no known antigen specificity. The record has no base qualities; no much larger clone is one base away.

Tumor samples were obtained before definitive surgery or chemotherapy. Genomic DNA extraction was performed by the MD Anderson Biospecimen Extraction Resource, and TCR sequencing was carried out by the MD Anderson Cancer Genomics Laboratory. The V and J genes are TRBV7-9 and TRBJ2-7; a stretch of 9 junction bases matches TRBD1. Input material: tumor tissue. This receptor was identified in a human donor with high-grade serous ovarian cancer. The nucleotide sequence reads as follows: TGTGCCAGCAGCCCCCGGGGACAGGGTGGACACGAGCAGTACTTC. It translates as CASSPRGQGGHEQYF.